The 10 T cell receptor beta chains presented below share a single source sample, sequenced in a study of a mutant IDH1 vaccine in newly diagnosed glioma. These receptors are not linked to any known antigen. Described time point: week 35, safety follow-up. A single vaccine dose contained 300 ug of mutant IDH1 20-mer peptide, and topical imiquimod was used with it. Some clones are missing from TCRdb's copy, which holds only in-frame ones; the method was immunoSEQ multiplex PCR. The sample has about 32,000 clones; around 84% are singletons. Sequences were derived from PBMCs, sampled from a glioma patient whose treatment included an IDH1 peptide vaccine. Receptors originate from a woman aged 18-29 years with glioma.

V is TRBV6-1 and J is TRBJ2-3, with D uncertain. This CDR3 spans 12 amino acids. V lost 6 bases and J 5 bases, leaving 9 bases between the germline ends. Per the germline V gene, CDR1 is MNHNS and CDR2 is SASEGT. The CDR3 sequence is CASRPSLDTQYF. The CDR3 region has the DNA TGTGCCAGCAGGCCCTCTTTAGATACGCAGTATTTT.

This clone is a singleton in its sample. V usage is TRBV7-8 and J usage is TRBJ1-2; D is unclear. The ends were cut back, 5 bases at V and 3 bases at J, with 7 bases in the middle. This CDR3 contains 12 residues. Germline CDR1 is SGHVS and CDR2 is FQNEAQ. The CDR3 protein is CASSAGDYGYTF. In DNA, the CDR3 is TGTGCCAGCAGCGCCGGCGACTATGGCTACACCTTC. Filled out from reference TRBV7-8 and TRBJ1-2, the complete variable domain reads GAGVSQSPRYKVAKRGQDVALRCDPISGHVSLFWYQQALGQGPEFLTYFQNEAQLDKSGLPSDRFFAERPEGSVSTLKIQRTQQEDSAVYLCASSAGDYGYTFGSGTRLTVV.

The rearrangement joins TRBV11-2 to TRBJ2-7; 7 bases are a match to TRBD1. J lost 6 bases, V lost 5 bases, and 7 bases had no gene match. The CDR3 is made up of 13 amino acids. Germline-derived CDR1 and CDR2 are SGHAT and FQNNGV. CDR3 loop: CASSPRQGTEQYF. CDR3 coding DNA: TGTGCCAGCAGCCCCAGACAGGGCACCGAGCAGTACTTC. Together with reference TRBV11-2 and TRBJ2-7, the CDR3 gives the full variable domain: EAGVAQSPRYKIIEKRQSVAFWCNPISGHATLYWYQQILGQGPKLLIQFQNNGVVDDSQLPKDRFSAERLKGVDSTLKIQPAKLEDSAVYLCASSPRQGTEQYFGPGTRLTVT.

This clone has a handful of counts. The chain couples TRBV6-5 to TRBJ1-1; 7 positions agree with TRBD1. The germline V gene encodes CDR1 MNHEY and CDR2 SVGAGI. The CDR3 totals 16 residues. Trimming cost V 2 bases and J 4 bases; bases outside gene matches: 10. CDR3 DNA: TGTGCCAGCAGTTACATCCAGGGGGGTCGCGGCACTGAAGCTTTCTTT. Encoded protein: CASSYIQGGRGTEAFF.

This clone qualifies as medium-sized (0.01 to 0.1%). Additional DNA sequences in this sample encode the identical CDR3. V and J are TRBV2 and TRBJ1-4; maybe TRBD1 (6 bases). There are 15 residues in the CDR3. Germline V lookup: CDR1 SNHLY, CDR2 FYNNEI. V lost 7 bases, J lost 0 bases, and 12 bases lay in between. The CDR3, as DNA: TGTGCCAGCACCCGGGACACTTCAACTAATGAAAAACTGTTTTTT. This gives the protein CASTRDTSTNEKLFF.

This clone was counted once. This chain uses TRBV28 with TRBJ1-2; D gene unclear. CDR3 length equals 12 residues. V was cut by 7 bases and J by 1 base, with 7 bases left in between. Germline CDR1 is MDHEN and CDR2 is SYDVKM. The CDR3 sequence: CASMKDNYGYTF. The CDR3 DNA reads TGTGCCAGCATGAAAGATAACTATGGCTACACCTTC.

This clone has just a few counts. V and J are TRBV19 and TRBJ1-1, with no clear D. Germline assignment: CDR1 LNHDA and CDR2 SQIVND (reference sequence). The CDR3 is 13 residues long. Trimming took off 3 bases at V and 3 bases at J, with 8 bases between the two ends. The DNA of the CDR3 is TGTGCCAGTAGTATCAAGCCGGACACTGAAGCTTTCTTT. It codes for CASSIKPDTEAFF.

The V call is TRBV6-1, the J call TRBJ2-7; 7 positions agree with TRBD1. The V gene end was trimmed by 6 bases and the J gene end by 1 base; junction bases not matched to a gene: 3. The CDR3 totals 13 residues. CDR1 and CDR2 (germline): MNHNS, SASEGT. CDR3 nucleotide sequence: TGTGCCAGCAGAACGGACAGGTCCTACGAGCAGTACTTC. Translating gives CASRTDRSYEQYF.

The CDR3 bases are TGTGCCAGCAGCCGGGACAGGGTGAACAATGAGCAGTTCTTC. Protein product: CASSRDRVNNEQFF. This rearrangement joins TRBV7-9 to TRBJ2-1; 9 positions agree with TRBD1. This CDR3 is built from 14 residues. Germline V gene lookup returns CDR1 SEHNR and CDR2 FQNEAQ (reference sequence). V gave up 5 bases and J gave up 5 bases; unmatched junction bases: 4.

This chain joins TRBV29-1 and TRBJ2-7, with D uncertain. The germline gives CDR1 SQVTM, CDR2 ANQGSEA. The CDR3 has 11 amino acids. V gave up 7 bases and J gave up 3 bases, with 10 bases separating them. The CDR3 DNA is TGCAGCGCCGGATGGGGCTACGAGCAGTACTTC. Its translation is CSAGWGYEQYF.